The TCR beta chain under discussion was sequenced for a study of post-analysis software for immune sequencing data. This CDR3 is built from 13 residues. The germline gives CDR1 MNHNY, CDR2 SVGAGI (reference sequence). The germline V and J ends were trimmed by 2 bases and 9 bases, with 11 bases remaining between them. Included in the TCR beta cDNA libraries were unique molecular identifiers. TCRdb reprocessed the PCR reads with MiXCR, giving one entry per CDR3 protein. The table shows about 770,000 distinct CDR3 sequences, with about 45% occurring only once. A note on this clonotype: Antigen specificity is unknown.

The study's findings and limits: Patients showed TRBV5-6, TRBV5-1 and TRBV20-1 among roughly 5 TRBV segments more frequent than in controls.

This receptor was obtained from a girl between 5 and 17 years old with multiple sclerosis. The rearrangement links TRBV6-6 to TRBJ2-1; D ambiguous. The sequenced sample was blood. The CDR3 protein is CASSYVVGREQFF. CDR3 nucleotides: TGTGCCAGCAGTTACGTTGTAGGTCGTGAGCAGTTCTTC.